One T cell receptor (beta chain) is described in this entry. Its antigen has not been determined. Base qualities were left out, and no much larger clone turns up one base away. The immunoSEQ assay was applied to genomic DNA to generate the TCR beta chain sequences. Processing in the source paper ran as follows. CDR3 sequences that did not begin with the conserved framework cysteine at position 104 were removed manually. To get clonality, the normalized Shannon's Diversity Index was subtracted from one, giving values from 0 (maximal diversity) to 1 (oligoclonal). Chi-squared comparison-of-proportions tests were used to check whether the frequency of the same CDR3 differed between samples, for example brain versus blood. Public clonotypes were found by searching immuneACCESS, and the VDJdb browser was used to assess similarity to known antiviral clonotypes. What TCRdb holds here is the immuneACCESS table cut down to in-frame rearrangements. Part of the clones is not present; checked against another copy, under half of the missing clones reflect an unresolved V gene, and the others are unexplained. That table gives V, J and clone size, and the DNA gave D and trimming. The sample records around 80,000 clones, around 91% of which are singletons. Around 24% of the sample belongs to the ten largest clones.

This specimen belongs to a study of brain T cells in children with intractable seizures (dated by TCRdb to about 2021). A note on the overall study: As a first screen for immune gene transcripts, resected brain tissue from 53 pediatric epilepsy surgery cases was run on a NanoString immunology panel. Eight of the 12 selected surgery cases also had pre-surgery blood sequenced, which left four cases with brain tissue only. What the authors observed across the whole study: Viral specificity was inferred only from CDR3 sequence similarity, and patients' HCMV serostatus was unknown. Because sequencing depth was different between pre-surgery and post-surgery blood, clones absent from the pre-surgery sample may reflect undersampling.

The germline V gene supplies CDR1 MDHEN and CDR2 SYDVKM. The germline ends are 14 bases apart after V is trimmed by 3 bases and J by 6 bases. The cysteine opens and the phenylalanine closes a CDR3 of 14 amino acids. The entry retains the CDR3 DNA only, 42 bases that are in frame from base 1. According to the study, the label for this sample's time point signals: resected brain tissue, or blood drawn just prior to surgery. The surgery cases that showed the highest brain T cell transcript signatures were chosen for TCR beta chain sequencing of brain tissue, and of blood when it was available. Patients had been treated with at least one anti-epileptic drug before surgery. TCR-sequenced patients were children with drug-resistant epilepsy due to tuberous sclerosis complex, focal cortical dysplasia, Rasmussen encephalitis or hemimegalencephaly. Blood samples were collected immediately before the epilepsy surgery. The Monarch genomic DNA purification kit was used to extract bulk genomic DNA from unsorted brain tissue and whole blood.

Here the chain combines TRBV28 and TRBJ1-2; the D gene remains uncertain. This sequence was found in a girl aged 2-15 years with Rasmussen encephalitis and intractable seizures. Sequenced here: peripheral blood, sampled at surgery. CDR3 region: CASSFVPGSHGYTF. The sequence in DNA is TGTGCCAGCAGTTTTGTCCCGGGGTCGCATGGCTACACCTTC.